This T cell receptor (beta chain) is drawn from a study of blood T cell repertoires in COVID-19. Study-level background: COVID-19 samples collected from the United States, Italy and Spain covered acute and convalescent phases. PBMCs, B-cell-depleted T cells, or T cells were the source of the cDNA or gDNA that made up the material.

Participant-reported clinical history was the basis for cohort assignment. The protocol was immunoSEQ multiplex PCR, while the TCRdb copy is restricted to in-frame clones and leaves out a portion. Of 350,000 or so clones in the sample, about 88% are singletons; the top ten hold over 0.9%. The CDR3 consists of 13 residues. J was trimmed by 8 bases and V by 3 bases; bases with no gene match: 9. Per germline, CDR1 SQVTM and CDR2 ANQGSEA. The V and J genes are TRBV29-1 and TRBJ1-2; TRBD1 agrees at 7 bases. This sequence was found in a woman aged 25 to 39 who had been exposed to COVID-19. The specimen sequenced was PBMCs or T cells enriched from blood (not recorded which). The CDR3 bases are TGCAGCGTTGAGGGGGGCAGGGGGACGGGCTACACCTTC. Translated, it gives CSVEGGRGTGYTF. The complete variable domain, with remaining parts taken from reference TRBV29-1 and TRBJ1-2, reads SAVISQKPSRDICQRGTSLTIQCQVDSQVTMMFWYRQQPGQSLTLIATANQGSEATYESGFVIDKFPISRPNLTFSTLTVSNMSPEDSSIYLCSVEGGRGTGYTFGSGTRLTVV.